This TCR beta chain was profiled in a study of blood T cell repertoires in COVID-19. Study details: Nucleic acid was either cDNA or gDNA, and it came from T cells, B-cell-depleted T cells, or PBMCs.

Per the original data handling: Reference gene primers were amplified, and this amplification served to estimate nucleated cell counts. Repertoires were generated with immunoSEQ multiplex PCR, while TCRdb's copy carries only in-frame clones and drops some. The V and J calls and clone size were taken over from that table, and D and trimming were inferred from the DNA. The sample lists approximately 500,000 clones; roughly 91% were seen once. It was during active infection that Seattle patients were enrolled and then longitudinally followed. V lost 4 bases and J lost 2, with 15 bases in between. This CDR3 is built from 15 residues. The germline V gene encodes CDR1 SGHTA and CDR2 FQGNSA.

This clonotype was sampled from a woman between 45 and 60 years old with COVID-19, enrolled during active disease. Sequenced sample: peripheral blood. The genes are TRBV7-2 and TRBJ2-7; D possibly corresponds to TRBD2 (6 bases). The CDR3 bases are TGTGCCAGCAGCTACCACCACGGGGGAACCTACGAGCAGTACTTC. Protein: CASSYHHGGTYEQYF.